This paragraph covers one T cell receptor (beta chain) sequence. The antigen it recognizes is unknown. Per-base qualities were not stored, and no clone one base away is much larger. This sample is part of a study of CD8+ T cells in alopecia areata (dated by TCRdb to about 2018). Study-wide context: The treated patients took part in an open-label pilot trial in which moderate-to-severe alopecia areata was treated with oral tofacitinib at 5 to 10 mg twice daily. Tofacitinib was administered for 6 to 18 months, and 6 months of follow-up off drug were then conducted to assess delayed response and recurrence. For the treated patients, the SALT score, which quantifies what percentage of scalp surface area is affected, served as the measure of disease severity. In both human patients and the C3H/HeJ mouse model, the study applied high-throughput TCRbeta sequencing to look at T cell clonal expansion in alopecia areata. Scalp tissue and sorted CD4+ and CD8+ peripheral blood T cells from patchy and totalis/universalis alopecia areata patients and from healthy controls were covered by human TCRbeta sequencing. Biopsies were taken from tofacitinib-treated patients at baseline and at 4 and 24 weeks of treatment, and a later scalp biopsy was taken in several of the tofacitinib-treated patients. Scalp clonality was compared across normal scalp (n=4), patchy alopecia areata scalp (n=8), and alopecia totalis/universalis scalp (n=8). The RNA source kit depended on sample type: the PAXgene miRNA kit for fixed scalp, the miRNeasy kit for PBMCs, and the RNeasy kit for mouse skin. TCRbeta CDR3 regions were amplified by immunoSEQ multiplex PCR with 35 Vbeta forward and 13 Jbeta reverse primers.

Findings and caveats that apply to the study as a whole: Because the treated cohort was small and had just a single nonresponder, larger studies are needed to establish links between baseline CD8+ expansion and response. Higher clonality and more expanded CD8+ clones were observed in lesional scalp than in normal scalp, particularly in alopecia totalis/universalis, a finding suggestive of antigenic drive. Unlike mouse skin, which is dominated by gammadelta T cells, normal human skin has resident alphabeta T cells that are also sequenced, and this complicates analysis of the scalp TCR repertoire. TCR sequences shared between patients were less clear than in mice, possibly partly because of HLA diversity in the patient population. Scalp clonality and the number of expanded CD8+ clones among the top 100 scalp clones were significantly decreased by tofacitinib. Many expanded lesional clones persisted in scalp and blood during tofacitinib treatment, which may partly explain relapse after stopping treatment.

Libraries were built with the immunoSEQ multiplex PCR assay. For TCR sequencing, RNA was extracted from every sample and reverse transcribed into cDNA to serve as template. First-strand cDNA was synthesized with SuperScript III using a 2:1 mix of oligo-dT and random hexamers. A synthetic immune receptor repertoire was used to measure amplification bias, and any remaining bias was corrected computationally. In the source study's methods: Raw reads were preprocessed for error removal, and CDR3 was defined according to IMGT conventions as running from the conserved cysteine to phenylalanine. Clonality was calculated as 1 minus Shannon entropy normalized by log2 of the number of productive unique TCRs. Scalp TCRbeta sequences were cross-referenced with sorted blood CD4 and CD8 repertoires so that the CD4 or CD8 identity of scalp clones could be inferred. In TCRdb, the immuneACCESS table is reduced to in-frame sequences with V and J assigned. These tables do not hold every clone; where another copy was compared, an unresolved V gene accounts for under half, and the others remain unexplained. V, J and clone size reflect that table, while D and trimming were determined from the DNA. The sample table holds about 140,000 clones, of which around 50% were seen once. The ten top clones hold more than 15% of the sample.

The time point label, read with the paper, signifies: more than 3 weeks on oral tofacitinib. The treatment or condition label for this specimen denotes: oral pan-JAK inhibitor, 5-10 mg twice daily. From alopecia areata patients, peripheral blood was collected along with lesional scalp punch biopsies. After PBMCs were isolated by density centrifugation and stained for CD3, CD4 and CD8, a FACSAria was used to sort CD4+ and CD8+ T cells. Sequences SGHTA (CDR1) and FQGNSA (CDR2) are obtained from the germline V gene. The CDR3 goes from the cysteine to the phenylalanine over 17 residues. Only the CDR3 portion is preserved as DNA: 51 bases, with reading frame beginning at the first base. Unmatched junction bases come to 12, with V trimmed by 5 bases and J by 1 base.

The TCR originated in a human donor with alopecia areata. The sequenced sample was CD8+ T cells sorted from blood, obtained at week 4, from a patient treated with tofacitinib. The rearrangement combines TRBV7-2 with TRBJ1-2; 8 bases in the middle match TRBD1. The CDR3 protein sequence reads: CASSRSTNTGGNYGYTF. The DNA sequence is given as TGTGCCAGCAGCCGTAGTACCAACACAGGGGGTAACTATGGCTACACCTTC.